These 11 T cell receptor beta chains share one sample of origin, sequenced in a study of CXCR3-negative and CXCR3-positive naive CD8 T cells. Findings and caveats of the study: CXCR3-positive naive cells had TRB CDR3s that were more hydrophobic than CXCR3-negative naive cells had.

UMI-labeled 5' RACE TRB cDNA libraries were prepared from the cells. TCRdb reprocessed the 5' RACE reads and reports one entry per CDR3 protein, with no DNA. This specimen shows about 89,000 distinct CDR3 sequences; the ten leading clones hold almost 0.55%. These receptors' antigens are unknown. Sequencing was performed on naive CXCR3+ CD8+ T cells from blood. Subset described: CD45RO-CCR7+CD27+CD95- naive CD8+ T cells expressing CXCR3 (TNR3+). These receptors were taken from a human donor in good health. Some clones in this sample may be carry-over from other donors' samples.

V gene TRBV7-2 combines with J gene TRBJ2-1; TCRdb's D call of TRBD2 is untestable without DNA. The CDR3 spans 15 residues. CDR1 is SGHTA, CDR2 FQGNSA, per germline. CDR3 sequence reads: CASSFGLAGGNEQFF.

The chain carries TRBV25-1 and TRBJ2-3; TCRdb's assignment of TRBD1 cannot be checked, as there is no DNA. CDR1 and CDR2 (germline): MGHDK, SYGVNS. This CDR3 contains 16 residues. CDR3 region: CASSEWDKLSTDTQYF.

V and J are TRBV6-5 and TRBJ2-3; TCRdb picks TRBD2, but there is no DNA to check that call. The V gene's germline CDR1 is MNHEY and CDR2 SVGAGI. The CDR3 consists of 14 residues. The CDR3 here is CASSEDWLGNTQYF.

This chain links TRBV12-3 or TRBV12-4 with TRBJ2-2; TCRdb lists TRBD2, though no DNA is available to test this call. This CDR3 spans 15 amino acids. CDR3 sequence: CASSSGGPYTGELFF.

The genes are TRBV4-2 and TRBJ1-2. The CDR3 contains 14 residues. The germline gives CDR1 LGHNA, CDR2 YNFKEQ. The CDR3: CASSQANRPMGYTF.

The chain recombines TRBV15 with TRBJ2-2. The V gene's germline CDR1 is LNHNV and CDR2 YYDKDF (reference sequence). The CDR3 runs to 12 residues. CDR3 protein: CATSTGVGELFF.

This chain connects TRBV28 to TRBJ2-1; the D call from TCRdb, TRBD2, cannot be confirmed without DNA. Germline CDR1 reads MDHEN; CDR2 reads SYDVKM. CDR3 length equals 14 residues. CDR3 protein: CASSRPREGNEQFF.

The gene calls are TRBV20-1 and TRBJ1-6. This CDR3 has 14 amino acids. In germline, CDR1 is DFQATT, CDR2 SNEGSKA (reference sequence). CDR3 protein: CSARVSKLGSPLHF.

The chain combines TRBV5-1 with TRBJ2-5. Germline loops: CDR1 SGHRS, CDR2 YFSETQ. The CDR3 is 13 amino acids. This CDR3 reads CASSPPDRKTQYF.

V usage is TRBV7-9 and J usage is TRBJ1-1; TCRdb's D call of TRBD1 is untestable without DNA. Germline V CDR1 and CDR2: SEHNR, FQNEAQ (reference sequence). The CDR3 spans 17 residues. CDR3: CASPPATGGLMNTEAFF.

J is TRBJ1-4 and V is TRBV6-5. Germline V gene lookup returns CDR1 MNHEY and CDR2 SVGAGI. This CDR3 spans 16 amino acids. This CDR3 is CASSYSNTGWDEKLFF.